These T cell receptor beta chains were read from a single sample in a study of HIV-infected patients and healthy controls. Using its own MiXCR run on the 5' RACE reads, TCRdb lists one record per CDR3 protein. The table has under 20,000 distinct CDR3 sequences, 10% seen once; the top ten hold 3.1%. The sequenced sample was blood. The receptor source for this set is an adult in good health. The CDR3 runs from the conserved cysteine through the conserved F or W. D genes are given only for firm matches. Where a row states a size, it is once, few, many or the class of an expanded clone; other rows omit it.

>TRBJ2-4|-|TRBV24-1|many
CATSAAGLFLAKNIQYF
TGTGCCACCAGTGCCGCCGGACTATTTCTAGCCAAAAACATTCAGTACTTC
>TRBJ1-2|-|TRBV29-1|few
CSVVREIVSGYTF
TGCAGCGTTGTGCGAGAGATAGTCTCTGGCTACACCTTC
>TRBJ2-2|-|TRBV27|many
CASSFDRNTGELFF
TGTGCCAGCAGTTTCGACAGAAACACCGGGGAGCTGTTTTTT
>TRBJ2-1|-|TRBV11-2|-
CASSSPRNEQFF
TGTGCCAGCAGTTCACCCCGGAATGAGCAGTTCTTC
>TRBJ2-1|TRBD2|TRBV29-1|-
CSVTWASGSTHEQFF
TGCAGCGTGACGTGGGCTAGCGGGAGTACCCATGAGCAGTTCTTC
>TRBJ2-7|TRBD2|TRBV20-1|many
CSAKSRGLAGGLGSYEQYF
TGCAGTGCCAAGAGTAGGGGACTAGCGGGAGGTCTGGGGTCCTACGAGCAGTACTTC
>TRBJ2-6|-|TRBV30|many
CAWLNIPGANVLTF
TGTGCCTGGCTTAATATACCTGGGGCCAACGTCCTGACTTTC
>TRBJ2-3|-|TRBV6-5|many
CASSYQRDTGTDTQYF
TGTGCCAGCAGTTACCAAAGGGATACCGGCACAGATACGCAGTATTTT
>TRBJ2-5|TRBD2|TRBV28|few
CASGAGGQETQYF
TGTGCCAGCGGGGCGGGAGGGCAAGAGACCCAGTACTTC
>TRBJ2-7|-|TRBV2|-
CASSTRSGTPSYEQYF
TGTGCCAGCAGCACCAGATCCGGGACCCCATCCTACGAGCAGTACTTC
>TRBJ2-7|TRBD1|TRBV5-4|many
CASSLGRTGAYEQYF
TGTGCCAGCAGCTTGGGAAGGACAGGGGCCTACGAGCAGTACTTC
>TRBJ2-1|TRBD2|TRBV19|-
CASSPLAVYNEQFF
TGTGCCAGTAGTCCGCTAGCGGTATACAATGAGCAGTTCTTC
>TRBJ2-7|TRBD1|TRBV6-5|-
CATKRGPSNEQYF
TGTGCCACCAAGAGGGGGCCCTCGAACGAGCAGTACTTC
>TRBJ2-3|TRBD2|TRBV19|-
CATSSGTSTDTQYF
TGTGCCACCTCTAGCGGAACTAGCACAGATACGCAGTATTTT
>TRBJ2-1|-|TRBV6-6|-
CASATSLNYNEQFF
TGTGCCAGCGCCACGTCCTTGAACTACAATGAGCAGTTCTTC
>TRBJ2-5|-|TRBV10-2|few
CASSPGVGSTEETQYF
TGCGCCAGCAGCCCGGGCGTTGGGTCTACCGAAGAGACCCAGTACTTC
>TRBJ2-5|TRBD2|TRBV20-1|many
CSRTSGQETQYF
TGCAGCAGGACTAGCGGACAAGAGACCCAGTACTTC
>TRBJ2-3|TRBD2|TRBV4-3|many
CASSPGLAGADTQYF
TGCGCCAGCAGCCCTGGACTAGCGGGAGCAGATACGCAGTATTTT
>TRBJ1-2|-|TRBV6-6|-
CASSRTDESYGYTF
TGTGCCAGCAGTAGGACTGATGAAAGCTATGGCTACACCTTC
>TRBJ2-1|TRBD2|TRBV6-2/TRBV6-3|medium-sized
CAIQPGLEAQEQFF
TGTGCCATTCAACCGGGACTAGAGGCCCAGGAGCAGTTCTTC
>TRBJ2-7|-|TRBV9|many
CASSVRDGSSYEQYF
TGTGCCAGCAGCGTCCGGGACGGAAGCTCCTACGAGCAGTACTTC
>TRBJ2-2|-|TRBV14|-
CASRNDRGQALAGTGELFF
TGTGCCAGCAGGAACGACAGGGGACAAGCCCTAGCGGGGACCGGGGAGCTGTTTTTT
>TRBJ1-4|-|TRBV12-3/TRBV12-4|-
CASSTQRATNEKLFF
TGTGCCAGCAGTACCCAAAGGGCAACTAATGAAAAACTGTTTTTT
>TRBJ2-7|-|TRBV14|many
CASSQGPGGPAWEQYF
TGTGCCAGCAGCCAAGGGCCGGGCGGCCCAGCTTGGGAGCAGTACTTC
>TRBJ1-5|-|TRBV4-3|many
CASSQDRGDSLHF
TGCGCCAGCAGCCAAGATCGGGGAGACAGTTTGCATTTT
>TRBJ2-1|-|TRBV7-9|many
CASSSVGLAPPYNEQFF
TGTGCCAGCAGCTCGGTGGGGCTAGCGCCACCCTACAATGAGCAGTTCTTC
>TRBJ2-7|-|TRBV28|many
CASSFGAGSYEQYF
TGTGCCAGCAGTTTCGGGGCGGGGTCCTACGAGCAGTACTTC
>TRBJ1-1|-|TRBV29-1|-
CSAAGPGAFF
TGCAGCGCCGCGGGCCCCGGAGCTTTCTTT
>TRBJ2-1|TRBD2|TRBV6-2/TRBV6-3|many
CASSHQLGTSGSNEQFF
TGTGCCAGCAGTCACCAACTAGGGACTAGCGGGAGTAATGAGCAGTTCTTC
>TRBJ2-2|TRBD2|TRBV7-9|medium-sized
CASSQTSAAGELFF
TGTGCCAGCAGCCAAACTAGCGCCGCCGGGGAGCTGTTTTTT
>TRBJ2-3|-|TRBV7-2|many
CASSPEGGVPPSTDTQYF
TGTGCCAGCAGCCCCGAGGGGGGGGTGCCTCCTAGCACAGATACGCAGTATTTT
>TRBJ2-5|TRBD2|TRBV18|many
CASSPLAGDETQYF
TGTGCCAGCTCACCACTAGCGGGAGATGAGACCCAGTACTTC
>TRBJ2-2|-|TRBV19|many
CASSDRGDTGELFF
TGTGCCAGTAGTGATCGGGGAGACACCGGGGAGCTGTTTTTT
>TRBJ2-3|-|TRBV20-1|many
CSARSGGGRSFTDTQYF
TGCAGTGCTAGAAGTGGGGGGGGCAGGTCCTTCACAGATACGCAGTATTTT
>TRBJ2-2|-|TRBV7-6|many
CASSPSTGELFF
TGTGCCAGCAGCCCGAGCACCGGGGAGCTGTTTTTT
>TRBJ1-5|-|TRBV12-3/TRBV12-4|many
CASSLDWTVNQPQHF
TGTGCCAGCAGTTTAGACTGGACAGTCAATCAGCCCCAGCATTTT
>TRBJ2-3|-|TRBV28|many
CASSLMGTDTQYF
TGTGCCAGCAGTTTAATGGGCACAGATACGCAGTATTTT
>TRBJ1-1|-|TRBV12-3/TRBV12-4|-
CASSPQGNTEAFF
TGTGCCAGCAGTCCACAGGGGAACACTGAAGCTTTCTTT
>TRBJ2-4|-|TRBV21-1|many
CASSVPCGNIQYF
TGTGCCAGCAGTGTCCCGTGCGGTAACATTCAGTACTTC
>TRBJ2-7|-|TRBV6-5|many
CATTMGAAGEQYF
TGTGCCACCACGATGGGGGCTGCGGGGGAGCAGTACTTC
>TRBJ1-2|-|TRBV29-1|-
CSVAGDDGYGYTF
TGCAGCGTTGCAGGGGATGACGGCTATGGCTACACCTTC
>TRBJ2-3|TRBD2|TRBV7-9|few
CASSRGLAGGPTDTQYF
TGTGCCAGCAGCCGGGGACTAGCGGGAGGCCCCACAGATACGCAGTATTTT
>TRBJ2-2|TRBD1|TRBV6-5|medium-sized
CASSQGAAGELFF
TGTGCCAGCAGTCAGGGGGCGGCCGGGGAGCTGTTTTTT
>TRBJ2-5|-|TRBV2|many
CASSETWTVEETQYF
TGTGCCAGCAGTGAGACGTGGACGGTGGAAGAGACCCAGTACTTC
>TRBJ1-4|-|TRBV6-2/TRBV6-3|few
CASSLRTKTNEKLFF
TGTGCCAGCAGTTTGAGGACGAAAACTAATGAAAAACTGTTTTTT
>TRBJ2-1|-|TRBV5-6|medium-sized
CASSLGSLPNGQFF
TGTGCCAGCAGCTTGGGTTCCTTGCCCAATGGGCAGTTCTTC
>TRBJ2-4|-|TRBV4-1|many
CASSQVASDKNIQYF
TGCGCCAGCAGCCAAGTGGCTAGTGACAAAAACATTCAGTACTTC
>TRBJ2-5|-|TRBV18|many
CASSPRDTQETQYF
TGTGCCAGCTCACCGCGGGACACCCAAGAGACCCAGTACTTC
>TRBJ2-2|TRBD1|TRBV3-1|-
CASSHRRTGDPGELFF
TGTGCCAGCAGCCATAGGAGGACAGGGGATCCCGGGGAGCTGTTTTTT
>TRBJ2-3|-|TRBV11-2|many
CASSLDPSRPSTDTQYF
TGTGCCAGCAGCTTAGATCCCTCCCGGCCTAGCACAGATACGCAGTATTTT
>TRBJ2-1|TRBD2|TRBV20-1|many
CSAVAGTSSYNEQFF
TGCAGTGCTGTAGCGGGCACCAGCTCCTACAATGAGCAGTTCTTC
>TRBJ1-1|-|TRBV28|few
CASRNQEFTEAFF
TGTGCCAGCAGAAACCAAGAGTTCACTGAAGCTTTCTTT
>TRBJ1-1|-|TRBV6-2/TRBV6-3|many
CASARGGTEAFF
TGTGCCAGCGCGAGGGGGGGCACTGAAGCTTTCTTT
>TRBJ2-1|-|TRBV19|many
CASSIWVGDEQFF
TGTGCCAGTAGTATTTGGGTAGGGGATGAGCAGTTCTTC